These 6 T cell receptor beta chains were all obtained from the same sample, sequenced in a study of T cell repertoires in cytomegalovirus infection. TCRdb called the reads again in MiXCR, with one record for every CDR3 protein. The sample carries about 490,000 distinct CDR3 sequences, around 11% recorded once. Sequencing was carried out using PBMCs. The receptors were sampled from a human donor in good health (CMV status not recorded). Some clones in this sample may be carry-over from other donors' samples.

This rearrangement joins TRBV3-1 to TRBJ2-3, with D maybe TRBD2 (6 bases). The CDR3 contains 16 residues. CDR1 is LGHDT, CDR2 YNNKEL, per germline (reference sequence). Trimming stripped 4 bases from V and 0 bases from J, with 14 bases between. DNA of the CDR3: TGTGCCAGCAGCCCGACCGGGGGAGCTAGCACAGATACGCAGTATTTT. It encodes CASSPTGGASTDTQYF.

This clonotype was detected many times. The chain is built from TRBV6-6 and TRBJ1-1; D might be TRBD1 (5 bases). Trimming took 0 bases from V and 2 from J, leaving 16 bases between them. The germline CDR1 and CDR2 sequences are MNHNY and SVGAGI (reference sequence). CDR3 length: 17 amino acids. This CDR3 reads CASSYSRSGTLNTEAFF. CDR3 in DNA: TGTGCCAGCAGTTACTCCCGGAGCGGGACCCTCAACACTGAAGCTTTCTTT.

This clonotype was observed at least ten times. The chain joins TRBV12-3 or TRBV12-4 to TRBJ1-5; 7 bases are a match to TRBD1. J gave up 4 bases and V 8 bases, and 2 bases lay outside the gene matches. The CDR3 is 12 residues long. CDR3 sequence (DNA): TGTGCCAGCCAGGGGGTTAATCAGCCCCAGCATTTT. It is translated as CASQGVNQPQHF.

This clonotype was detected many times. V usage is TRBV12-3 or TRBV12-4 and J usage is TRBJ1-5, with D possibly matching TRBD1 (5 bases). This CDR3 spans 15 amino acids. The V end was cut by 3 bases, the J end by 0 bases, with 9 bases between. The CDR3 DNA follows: TGTGCCAGCAGTTTCGGGGGGTTTAGCAATCAGCCCCAGCATTTT. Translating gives CASSFGGFSNQPQHF.

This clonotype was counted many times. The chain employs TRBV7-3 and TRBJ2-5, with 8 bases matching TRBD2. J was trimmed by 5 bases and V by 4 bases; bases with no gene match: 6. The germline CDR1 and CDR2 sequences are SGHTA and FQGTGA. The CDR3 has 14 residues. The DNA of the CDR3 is TGTGCCAGCAGCTCGGCCGGGGGGGCGGAGACCCAGTACTTC. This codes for CASSSAGGAETQYF. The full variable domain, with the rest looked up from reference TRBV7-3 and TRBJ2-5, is GAGVSQTPSNKVTEKGKYVELRCDPISGHTALYWYRQSLGQGPEFLIYFQGTGAADDSGLPNDRFFAVRPEGSVSTLKIQRTERGDSAVYLCASSSAGGAETQYFGPGTRLLVL.

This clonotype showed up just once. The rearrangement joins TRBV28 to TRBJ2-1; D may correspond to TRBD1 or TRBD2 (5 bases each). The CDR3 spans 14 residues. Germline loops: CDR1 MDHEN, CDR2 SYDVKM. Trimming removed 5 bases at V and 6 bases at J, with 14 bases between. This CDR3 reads CASSLIQAGNEQFF. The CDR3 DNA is TGTGCCAGCAGTCTTATACAGGCGGGCAATGAGCAGTTCTTC.